This T cell receptor beta chain was identified in a study of cytomegalovirus exposure and HLA in healthy donors (dated by TCRdb to the late 2010s). Describing the broader study: The 650 to 800 repertoires of the first cohort and the 120 or so validation repertoires were produced on the same platform, according to a later analysis. The study was designed to test whether signatures of past pathogen exposure could be identified by cataloging public T cell receptors. In addition to the first cohort of 666 subjects, a separate validation cohort of 120 different subjects was used. The study combined high-throughput TCR immunosequencing, statistical association of individual TCRs with disease status, and machine learning to predict cytomegalovirus infection status.

The protocol used for the library was the immunoSEQ multiplex PCR assay. On the study's bioinformatics: A statistical classification framework was built for diagnosing cytomegalovirus status from the catalog of TCR beta chain sequences. TCRdb took over this immuneACCESS table, retaining in-frame rearrangements with V and J assigned. Such tables are incomplete; in checked studies, under half of the missing clones stem from an unresolved V gene, and the remainder is unexplained. V and J calls and clone size are given by that table; D and trimming were obtained from the DNA. In this sample the table shows approximately 300,000 clones, more than 80% of which occur a single time. 0.84% of the sample belongs to the ten largest clones. In this sample, this clone turned up a few times. Its antigen remains unidentified. No quality values exist for individual bases; no much larger clone is one base distant.

The germline V gene yields SGHTS for CDR1 and YDEGEE for CDR2. V and J lose 4 bases and 2 bases, and a span of 10 bases separates them. The CDR3 spans 13 residues, from the cysteine through the phenylalanine. Only the CDR3 DNA stays, 39 bases, in frame from base 1. Study-level results and caveats: In vitro tests confirmed that a few of the cytomegalovirus-associated TCR beta chains recognize cytomegalovirus antigens. In the study, 150 to 200 TCR beta chains were listed as associated with cytomegalovirus. Cytomegalovirus status was reported to be diagnosed by the classifier with high specificity and sensitivity in both the original and validation cohorts. A later analysis lacked HLA typing for the validation cohort, so it scored co-occurrence in that cohort across all 110 or so repertoires. Subsequent analysis determined that TCRs grouped into clusters in the first cohort also showed a tendency toward co-occurrence across the 120 or so validation repertoires, and 94% of cluster scores exceeded 0. It was suggested by the authors that the approach could potentially be generalized to other disease states and immunological phenotypes. Most TCR sequences were seen in very few donors, while some public TCRs were found in many individuals.

The donors belonged to the validation cohort of about 130 subjects, which was separate from the 666-subject first cohort. Sequenced input: PBMCs. Rearrangement joined TRBV5-8 to TRBJ2-7; TRBD2 is a possible D gene, resting on 6 matching bases. The TCR comes from a woman aged 18-35 years in good health and CMV-seronegative. The nucleotide sequence reads TGTGCCAGCAGCAGAGGGGAGGCCTACGAGCAGTACTTC. It translates as CASSRGEAYEQYF.